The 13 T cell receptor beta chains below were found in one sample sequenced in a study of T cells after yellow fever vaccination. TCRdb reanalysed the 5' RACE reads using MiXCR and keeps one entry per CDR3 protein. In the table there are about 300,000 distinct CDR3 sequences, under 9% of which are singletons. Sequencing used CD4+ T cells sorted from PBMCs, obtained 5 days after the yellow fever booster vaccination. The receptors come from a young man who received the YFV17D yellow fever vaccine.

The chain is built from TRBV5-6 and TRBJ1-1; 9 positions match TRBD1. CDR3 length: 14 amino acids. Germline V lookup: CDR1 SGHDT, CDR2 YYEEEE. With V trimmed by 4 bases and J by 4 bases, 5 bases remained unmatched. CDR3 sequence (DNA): TGTGCCAGCAGCAGGGGACAGGGTTTCACTGAAGCTTTCTTT. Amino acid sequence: CASSRGQGFTEAFF.

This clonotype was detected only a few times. In DNA, the CDR3 is TGTGCCAGCAGCCACCCCCCCTACTATGGCTACACCTTC. This encodes CASSHPPYYGYTF. The V call is TRBV4-2, the J call TRBJ1-2; no clear D. The CDR3 is 13 amino acids. V shed 3 bases and J shed 3 bases, with 8 bases lying between them. Germline V gives CDR1 LGHNA, CDR2 YNFKEQ.

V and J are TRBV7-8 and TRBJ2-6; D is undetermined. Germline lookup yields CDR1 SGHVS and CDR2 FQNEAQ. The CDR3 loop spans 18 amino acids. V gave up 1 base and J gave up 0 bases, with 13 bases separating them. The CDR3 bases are TGTGCCAGCAGCTTAGTGCCAGGTTCACACTCTGGGGCCAACGTCCTGACTTTC. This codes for CASSLVPGSHSGANVLTF.

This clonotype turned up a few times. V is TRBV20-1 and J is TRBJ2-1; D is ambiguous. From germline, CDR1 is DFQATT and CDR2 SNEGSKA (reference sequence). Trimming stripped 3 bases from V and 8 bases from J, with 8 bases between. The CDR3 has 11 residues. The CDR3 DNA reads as TGCAGTGCTAGTGGTCCGGATGAGCAGTTCTTC. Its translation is CSASGPDEQFF.

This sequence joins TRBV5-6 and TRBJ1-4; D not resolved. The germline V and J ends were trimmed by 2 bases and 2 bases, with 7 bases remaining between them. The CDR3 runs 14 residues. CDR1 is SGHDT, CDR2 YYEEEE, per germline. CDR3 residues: CASSFGRTNEKLFF. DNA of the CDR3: TGTGCCAGCAGCTTTGGACGGACTAATGAAAAACTGTTTTTT.

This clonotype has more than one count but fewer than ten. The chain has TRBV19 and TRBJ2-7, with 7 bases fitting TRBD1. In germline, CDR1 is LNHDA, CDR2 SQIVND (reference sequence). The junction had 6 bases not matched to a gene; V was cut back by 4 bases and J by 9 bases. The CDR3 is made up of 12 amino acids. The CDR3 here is CASSTGQAAQYF. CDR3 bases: TGTGCCAGTAGTACCGGACAGGCGGCGCAGTACTTC.

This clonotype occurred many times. The CDR3 protein is CASSSAQGMNTEAFF. CDR3 coding DNA: TGTGCCAGCAGCTCCGCACAGGGGATGAACACTGAAGCTTTCTTT. This chain connects TRBV11-1 to TRBJ1-1; 7 bases match TRBD1. V lost 4 bases, J lost 0 bases, and 5 bases stayed unmatched. The germline CDR1 and CDR2 sequences are SGHAT and FQDESV (reference sequence). The length of the CDR3 is 15 residues.

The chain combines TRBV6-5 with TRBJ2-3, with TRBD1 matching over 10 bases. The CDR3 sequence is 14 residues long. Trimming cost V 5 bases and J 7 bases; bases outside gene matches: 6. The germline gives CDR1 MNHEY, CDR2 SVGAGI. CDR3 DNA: TGTGCCAGCAGTCATGGGACAGGGGCATATACGCAGTATTTT. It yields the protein CASSHGTGAYTQYF.

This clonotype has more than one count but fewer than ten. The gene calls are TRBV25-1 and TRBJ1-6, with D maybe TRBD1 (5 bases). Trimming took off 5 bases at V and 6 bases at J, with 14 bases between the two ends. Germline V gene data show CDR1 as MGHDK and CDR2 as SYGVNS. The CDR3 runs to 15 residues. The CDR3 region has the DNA TGTGCCAGCAGTTCTTTCAGGGAACTTAATTCACCCCTCCACTTT. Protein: CASSSFRELNSPLHF.

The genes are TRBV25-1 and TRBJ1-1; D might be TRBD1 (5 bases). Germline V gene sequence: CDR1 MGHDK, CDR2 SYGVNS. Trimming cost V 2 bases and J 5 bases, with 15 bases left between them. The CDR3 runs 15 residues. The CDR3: CASSEAGRGRTEAFF. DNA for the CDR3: TGTGCCAGCAGTGAAGCCGGGAGGGGCAGGACTGAAGCTTTCTTT.

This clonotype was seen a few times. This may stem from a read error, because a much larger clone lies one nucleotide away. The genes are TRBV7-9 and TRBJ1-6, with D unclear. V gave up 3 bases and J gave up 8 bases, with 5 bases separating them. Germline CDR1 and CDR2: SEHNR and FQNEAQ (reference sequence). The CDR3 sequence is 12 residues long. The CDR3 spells CASSFADSPLHF. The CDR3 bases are TGTGCCAGCAGCTTCGCAGATTCACCCCTCCACTTT.

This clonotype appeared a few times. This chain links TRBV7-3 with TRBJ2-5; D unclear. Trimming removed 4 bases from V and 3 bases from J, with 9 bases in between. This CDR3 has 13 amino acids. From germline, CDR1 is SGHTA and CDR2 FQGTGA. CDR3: CASSYTRKETQYF. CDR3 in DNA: TGTGCCAGCAGCTATACACGTAAAGAGACCCAGTACTTC.

CDR3 nucleotides: TGTGCCAGCAGTAGGACAGGGGCCTGGGAAAATTCACCCCTCCACTTT. It yields the protein CASSRTGAWENSPLHF. The genes are TRBV3-1 and TRBJ1-6; 9 bases fit TRBD1. V lost 6 bases to trimming and J lost 7 bases; unmatched junction nucleotides: 10. From germline, CDR1 is LGHDT and CDR2 YNNKEL (reference sequence). CDR3 length: 16 amino acids.